The 10 T cell receptor beta chains given below trace back to one sample, sequenced in a study of glioma-infiltrating T cells after dendritic cell vaccination. Some clones are missing from TCRdb's copy, which holds only in-frame ones; the method was immunoSEQ multiplex PCR. Counted here are about 92,000 clones, 65% to 90% occurring once; the ten biggest clones make up about a sixth. The material was blood, obtained before dendritic cell vaccination. All receptors come from a human donor with glioblastoma.

This chain connects TRBV13 to TRBJ2-7, with 10 bases identical to TRBD1. The CDR3 covers 13 residues. Germline values: CDR1 PRHDT, CDR2 FYEKMQ (reference sequence). With V trimmed by 4 bases and J by 5 bases, 2 bases remained unmatched. CDR3 in amino acids: CASSYGTGDEQYF. The CDR3 nucleotides are TGTGCCAGCAGCTACGGGACAGGGGACGAGCAGTACTTC.

This rearrangement joins TRBV6-1 to TRBJ2-1; 8 positions agree with TRBD2. In germline, CDR1 is MNHNS, CDR2 SASEGT. V lost 10 bases, J lost 14 bases, and 19 bases stayed unmatched. The CDR3 contains 14 residues. CDR3 nucleotide sequence: TGTGCCATTCCGGGACTAGAGGCCCTCAAGGTAAAGTTCTTC. Translation: CAIPGLEALKVKFF.

The chain is built from TRBV25-1 and TRBJ1-4, with TRBD1 matching over 7 bases. The CDR3 is made up of 17 amino acids. The V segment lost 2 bases and the J segment 10 bases; nucleotides outside the gene matches: 16. Germline V gene sequence: CDR1 MGHDK, CDR2 SYGVNS. CDR3 bases: TGTGCCAGCAGTGAAGAAAATACAGGGGTCGTTGTGGGAAAACTGTTTTTT. It translates to CASSEENTGVVVGKLFF.

CDR3 in amino acids: CASSFVVDTGELFF. The DNA for the CDR3 is TGTGCCAGCAGCTTCGTCGTTGACACCGGGGAGCTGTTTTTT. This chain links TRBV7-9 with TRBJ2-2, with D unresolved. Trimming removed 3 bases from V and 3 bases from J, with 8 bases in between. Germline V gene sequence: CDR1 SEHNR, CDR2 FQNEAQ (reference sequence). This CDR3 region has 14 residues. Using reference TRBV7-9 and TRBJ2-2 for the parts outside the CDR3, the full variable domain is DTGVSQNPRHKITKRGQNVTFRCDPISEHNRLYWYRQTLGQGPEFLTYFQNEAQLEKSRLLSDRFSAERPKGSFSTLEIQRTEQGDSAMYLCASSFVVDTGELFFGEGSRLTVL.

This chain connects TRBV25-1 to TRBJ2-7; TRBD2 aligns across 10 bases. The CDR3 runs to 16 residues. Germline values: CDR1 MGHDK, CDR2 SYGVNS. Trimming removed 4 bases from V and 1 base from J; junction bases left unmatched: 7. This CDR3 reads CASSAGGLAESYEQYF. The CDR3 DNA reads as TGTGCCAGCAGTGCAGGTGGACTAGCGGAATCCTACGAGCAGTACTTC.

The chain uses TRBV25-1 and TRBJ2-3; 9 bases match TRBD2. The CDR3 totals 17 residues. Germline CDR1 is MGHDK and CDR2 is SYGVNS. The junction had 7 bases not matched to a gene; V was cut back by 1 base and J by 2 bases. The CDR3 nucleotides are TGTGCCAGCAGTGAATCGACTAGCGGACGACACACAGATACGCAGTATTTT. It encodes CASSESTSGRHTDTQYF.

The J gene is TRBJ1-5, the V gene TRBV15; D not resolved. This CDR3 is built from 17 residues. Trimming removed 0 bases from V and 2 bases from J, with 14 bases in between. In germline, CDR1 is LNHNV, CDR2 YYDKDF (reference sequence). The CDR3 DNA follows: TGTGCCACCAGCAGAGATTCTAGAGGGTTTGGCAATCAGCCCCAGCATTTT. Translated: CATSRDSRGFGNQPQHF.

The chain uses TRBV2 and TRBJ2-5, with 13 positions matching TRBD2. The DNA end lines up better with TRBJ2-7; the J call may be wrong. The CDR3 is made up of 17 amino acids. The germline CDR1 and CDR2 sequences are SNHLY and FYNNEI. The CDR3 nucleotides are TGTGCCAGCAGCAACACCCTGGGACTAGCGGGGATGTACGAGCAGTACTTC. Protein product: CASSNTLGLAGMYEQYF.

The chain uses TRBV7-2 and TRBJ2-7, with 9 nucleotides matching TRBD1. CDR3 size: 14 residues. Germline CDR1 SGHTA, CDR2 FQGNSA. V trimming: 5 bases; J trimming: 6 bases; junction bases outside the gene matches: 8. CDR3 DNA: TGTGCCAGCAGCACAAGGACAGGGGACTCCGAGCAGTACTTC. Protein: CASSTRTGDSEQYF.

The chain carries TRBV5-1 and TRBJ2-3; a possible D gene is TRBD1 (5 bases). CDR1 is SGHRS and CDR2 is YFSETQ in the germline V gene. V shed 5 bases and J shed 1 base, with 14 bases lying between them. The CDR3 extends over 15 amino acids. CDR3 protein: CASRFQGLGTDTQYF. CDR3 in DNA: TGCGCCAGCAGATTTCAGGGCTTGGGCACAGATACGCAGTATTTT.